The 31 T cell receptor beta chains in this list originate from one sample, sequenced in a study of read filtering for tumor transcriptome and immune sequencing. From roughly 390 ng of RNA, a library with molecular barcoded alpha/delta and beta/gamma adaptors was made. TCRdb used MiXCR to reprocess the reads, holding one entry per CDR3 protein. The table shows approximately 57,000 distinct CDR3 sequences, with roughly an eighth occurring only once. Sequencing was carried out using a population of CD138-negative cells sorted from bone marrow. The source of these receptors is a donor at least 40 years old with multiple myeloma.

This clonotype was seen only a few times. The chain's CDR3 is CAIRNPRGADTQYF. In DNA, the CDR3 is TGTGCCATCAGGAACCCCAGGGGTGCAGATACGCAGTATTTT. The chain couples TRBV10-3 to TRBJ2-3; D perhaps matches TRBD1 (6 bases). The CDR3 runs to 14 residues. The V gene's germline CDR1 is ENHRY and CDR2 SYGVKD. V lost 6 bases to trimming and J lost 4 bases, with 14 bases between them.

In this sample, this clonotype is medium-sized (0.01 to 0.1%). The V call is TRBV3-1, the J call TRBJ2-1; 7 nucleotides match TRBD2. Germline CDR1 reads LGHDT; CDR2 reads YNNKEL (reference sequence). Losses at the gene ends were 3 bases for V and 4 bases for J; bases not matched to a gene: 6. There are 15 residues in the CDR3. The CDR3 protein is CASSQTRRGYNEQFF. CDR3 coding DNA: TGTGCCAGCAGCCAGACGCGGCGGGGGTACAATGAGCAGTTCTTC.

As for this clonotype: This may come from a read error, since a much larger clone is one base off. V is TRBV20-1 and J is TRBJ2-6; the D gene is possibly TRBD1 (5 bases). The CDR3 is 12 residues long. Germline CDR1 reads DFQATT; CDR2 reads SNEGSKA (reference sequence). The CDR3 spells CSADIGADVLTF. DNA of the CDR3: TGCAGTGCAGACATTGGGGCCGACGTCCTGACTTTC.

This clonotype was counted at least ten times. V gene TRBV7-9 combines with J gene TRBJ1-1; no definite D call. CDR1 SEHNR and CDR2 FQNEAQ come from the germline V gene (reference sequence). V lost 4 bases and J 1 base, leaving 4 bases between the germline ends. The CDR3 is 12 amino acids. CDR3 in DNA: TGTGCCAGCAGCTGGGAGAACACTGAAGCTTTCTTT. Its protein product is CASSWENTEAFF.

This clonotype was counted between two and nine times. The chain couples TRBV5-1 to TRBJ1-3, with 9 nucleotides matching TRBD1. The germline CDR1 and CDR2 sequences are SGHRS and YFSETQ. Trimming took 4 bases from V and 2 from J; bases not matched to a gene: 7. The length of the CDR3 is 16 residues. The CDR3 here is CASSERDRVTGNTIYF. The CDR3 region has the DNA TGCGCCAGCAGCGAACGGGACAGGGTAACTGGAAACACCATATATTTT.

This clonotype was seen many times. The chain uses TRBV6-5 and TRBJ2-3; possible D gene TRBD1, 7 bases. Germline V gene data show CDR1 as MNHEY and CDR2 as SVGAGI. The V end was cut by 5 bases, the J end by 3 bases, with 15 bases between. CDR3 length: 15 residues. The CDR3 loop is CASSPTGTSTDTQYF. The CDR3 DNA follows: TGTGCCAGCAGTCCGACAGGGACTTCGACAGATACGCAGTATTTT.

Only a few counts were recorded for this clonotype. The CDR3 nucleotides are TGCAGTGCGCTGGGACAGGGTCATTCCCACGAGCAGTACTTC. Translation gives CSALGQGHSHEQYF. V is TRBV20-1 and J is TRBJ2-7; 9 bases are a match to TRBD1. V shed 6 bases and J 5 bases; nucleotides not matched to a gene: 11. The germline CDR1 and CDR2 sequences are DFQATT and SNEGSKA (reference sequence). This CDR3 region has 14 residues.

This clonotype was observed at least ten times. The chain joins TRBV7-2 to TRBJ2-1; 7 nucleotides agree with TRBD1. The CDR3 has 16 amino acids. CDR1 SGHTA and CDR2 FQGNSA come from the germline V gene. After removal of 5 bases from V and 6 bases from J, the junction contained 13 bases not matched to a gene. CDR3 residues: CASSRTRTRTGNEQFF. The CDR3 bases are TGTGCCAGCAGCCGAACCCGAACACGGACAGGCAATGAGCAGTTCTTC.

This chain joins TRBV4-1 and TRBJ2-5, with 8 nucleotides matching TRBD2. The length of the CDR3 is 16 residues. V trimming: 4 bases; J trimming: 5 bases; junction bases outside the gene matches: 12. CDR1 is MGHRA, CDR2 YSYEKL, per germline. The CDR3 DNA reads TGCGCCAGCAGCCGAACCGGGACTAGGACCCAGGAGACCCAGTACTTC. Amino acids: CASSRTGTRTQETQYF.

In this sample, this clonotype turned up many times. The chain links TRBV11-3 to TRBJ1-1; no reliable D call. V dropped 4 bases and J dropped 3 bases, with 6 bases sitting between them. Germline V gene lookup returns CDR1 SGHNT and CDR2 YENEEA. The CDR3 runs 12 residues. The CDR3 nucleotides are TGTGCCAGCAGCTCTCTGGACACTGAAGCTTTCTTT. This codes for CASSSLDTEAFF.

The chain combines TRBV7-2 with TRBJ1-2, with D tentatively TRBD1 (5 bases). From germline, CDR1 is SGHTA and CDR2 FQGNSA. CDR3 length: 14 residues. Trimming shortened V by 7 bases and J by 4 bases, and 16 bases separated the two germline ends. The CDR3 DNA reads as TGTGCCAGCACCTCCCGGGACGGCGTCTATGGCTACACCTTC. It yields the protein CASTSRDGVYGYTF.

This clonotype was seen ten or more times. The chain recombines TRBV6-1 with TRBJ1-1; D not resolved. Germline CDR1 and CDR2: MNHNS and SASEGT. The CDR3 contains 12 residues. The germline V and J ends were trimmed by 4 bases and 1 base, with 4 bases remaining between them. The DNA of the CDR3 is TGTGCCAGCAGTGTTAGGAACACTGAAGCTTTCTTT. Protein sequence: CASSVRNTEAFF.

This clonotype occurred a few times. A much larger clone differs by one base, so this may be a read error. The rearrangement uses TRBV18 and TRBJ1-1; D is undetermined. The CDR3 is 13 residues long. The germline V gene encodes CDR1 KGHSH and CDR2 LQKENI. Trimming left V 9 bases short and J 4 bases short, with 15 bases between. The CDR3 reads CASLGVLGTEAFF. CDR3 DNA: TGTGCCAGTTTGGGCGTCCTGGGCACTGAAGCTTTCTTT.

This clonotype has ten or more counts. CDR3 in DNA: TGTGCCAGCAGCTTAGCGGGGTCAGGGAAAGCTTTCTTT. Its translation is CASSLAGSGKAFF. V is TRBV7-9 and J is TRBJ1-1; a possible D gene is TRBD1 (5 bases). The CDR3 has 13 amino acids. From germline, CDR1 is SEHNR and CDR2 FQNEAQ (reference sequence). Trimming took 0 bases from V and 9 from J, leaving 11 bases between them.

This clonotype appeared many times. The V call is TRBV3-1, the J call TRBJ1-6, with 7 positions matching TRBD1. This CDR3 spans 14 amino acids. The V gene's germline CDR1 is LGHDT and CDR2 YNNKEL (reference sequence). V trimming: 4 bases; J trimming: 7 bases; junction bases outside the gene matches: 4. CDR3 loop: CASSPGTDNSPLHF. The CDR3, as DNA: TGTGCCAGCAGCCCCGGGACAGACAATTCACCCCTCCACTTT.

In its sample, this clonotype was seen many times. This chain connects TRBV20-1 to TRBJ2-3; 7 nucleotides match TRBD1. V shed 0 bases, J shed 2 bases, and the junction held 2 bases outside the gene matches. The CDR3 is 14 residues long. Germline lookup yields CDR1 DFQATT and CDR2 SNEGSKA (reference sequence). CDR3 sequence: CSARDTGATDTQYF. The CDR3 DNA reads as TGCAGTGCTAGAGATACAGGGGCCACAGATACGCAGTATTTT.

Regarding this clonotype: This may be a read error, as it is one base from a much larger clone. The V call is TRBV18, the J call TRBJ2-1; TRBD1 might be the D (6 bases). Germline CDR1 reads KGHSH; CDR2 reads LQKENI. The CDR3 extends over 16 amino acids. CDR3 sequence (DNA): TGTGCCAGCTCACCCACTTGGACAGTAGACTACAAGGAGCAGTTCTTC. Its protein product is CASSPTWTVDYKEQFF. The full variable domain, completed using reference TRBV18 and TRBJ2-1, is NAGVMQNPRHLVRRRGQEARLRCSPMKGHSHVYWYRQLPEEGLKFMVYLQKENIIDESGMPKERFSAEFPKEGPSILRIQQVVRGDSAAYFCASSPTWTVDYKEQFFGPGTRLTVL.

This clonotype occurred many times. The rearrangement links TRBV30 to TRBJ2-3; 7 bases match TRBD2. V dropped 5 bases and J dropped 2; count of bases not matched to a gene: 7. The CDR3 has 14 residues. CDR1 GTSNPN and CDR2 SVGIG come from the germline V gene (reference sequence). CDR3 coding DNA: TGTGCCTGGCTGACTAGCAGATTCACAGATACGCAGTATTTT. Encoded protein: CAWLTSRFTDTQYF.

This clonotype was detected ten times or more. CDR3 in DNA: TGCAGCGTTCGGGACAGGAAAAACACCGGGGAGCTGTTTTTT. This codes for CSVRDRKNTGELFF. The V gene is TRBV29-1, the J gene TRBJ2-2; 8 positions agree with TRBD1. Unmatched junction bases numbered 4, after V lost 5 bases and J lost 2 bases. Germline V gene data show CDR1 as SQVTM and CDR2 as ANQGSEA. CDR3 length equals 14 residues.

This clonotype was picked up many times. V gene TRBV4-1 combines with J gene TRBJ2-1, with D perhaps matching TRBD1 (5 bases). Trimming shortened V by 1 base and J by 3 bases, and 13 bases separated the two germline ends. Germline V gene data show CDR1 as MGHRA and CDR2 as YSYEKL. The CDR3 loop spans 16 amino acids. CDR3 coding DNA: TGCGCCAGCAGCCAAGGGCCGTTAAGGGGCTACAATGAGCAGTTCTTC. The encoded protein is CASSQGPLRGYNEQFF.

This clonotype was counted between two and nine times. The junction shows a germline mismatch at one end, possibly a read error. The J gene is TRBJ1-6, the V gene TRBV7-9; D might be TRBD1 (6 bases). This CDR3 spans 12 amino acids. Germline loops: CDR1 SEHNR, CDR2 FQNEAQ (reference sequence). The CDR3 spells CASSSLGRDTYF. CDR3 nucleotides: TGTGCCAGCAGCTCCCTTGGTCGGGACACTTACTTT. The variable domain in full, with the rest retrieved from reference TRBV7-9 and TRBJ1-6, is DTGVSQNPRHKITKRGQNVTFRCDPISEHNRLYWYRQTLGQGPEFLTYFQNEAQLEKSRLLSDRFSAERPKGSFSTLEIQRTEQGDSAMYLCASSSLGRDTYFGNGTRLTVT.

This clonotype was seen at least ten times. The CDR3 sequence: CASRRQGAYEQYF. In DNA form, the CDR3 reads TGTGCCAGCAGACGACAGGGGGCCTACGAGCAGTACTTC. The chain employs TRBV27 and TRBJ2-7; 9 positions agree with TRBD1. This CDR3 spans 13 amino acids. V gave up 6 bases and J gave up 2 bases; unmatched junction bases: 2. The germline CDR1 and CDR2 sequences are MNHEY and SMNVEV (reference sequence).

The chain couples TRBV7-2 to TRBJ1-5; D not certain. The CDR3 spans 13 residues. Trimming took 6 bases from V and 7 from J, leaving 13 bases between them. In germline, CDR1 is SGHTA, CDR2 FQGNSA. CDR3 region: CASSPVVGQPQHF. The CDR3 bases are TGTGCCAGCAGTCCTGTGGTCGGGCAGCCCCAGCATTTT. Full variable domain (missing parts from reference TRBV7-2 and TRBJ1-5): GAGVSQSPSNKVTEKGKDVELRCDPISGHTALYWYRQSLGQGLEFLIYFQGNSAPDKSGLPSDRFSAERTGGSVSTLTIQRTQQEDSAVYLCASSPVVGQPQHFGDGTRLSIL.

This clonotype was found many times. DNA of the CDR3: TGTGCCAGCAGCCCCGGGACTAGCGTCTACAATGAGCAGTTCTTC. The encoded protein is CASSPGTSVYNEQFF. J is TRBJ2-1 and V is TRBV7-9; 10 bases line up with TRBD2. The CDR3 consists of 15 residues. From germline, CDR1 is SEHNR and CDR2 FQNEAQ (reference sequence). The junction had 4 bases not matched to a gene; V was cut back by 5 bases and J by 3 bases. Variable domain in full (rest from reference TRBV7-9 and TRBJ2-1): DTGVSQNPRHKITKRGQNVTFRCDPISEHNRLYWYRQTLGQGPEFLTYFQNEAQLEKSRLLSDRFSAERPKGSFSTLEIQRTEQGDSAMYLCASSPGTSVYNEQFFGPGTRLTVL.

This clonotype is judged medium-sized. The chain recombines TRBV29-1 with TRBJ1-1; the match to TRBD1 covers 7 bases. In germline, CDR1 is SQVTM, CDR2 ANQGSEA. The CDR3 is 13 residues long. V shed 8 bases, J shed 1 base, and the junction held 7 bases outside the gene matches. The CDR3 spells CSISGTANTEAFF. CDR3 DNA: TGCAGCATATCCGGGACAGCGAACACTGAAGCTTTCTTT.

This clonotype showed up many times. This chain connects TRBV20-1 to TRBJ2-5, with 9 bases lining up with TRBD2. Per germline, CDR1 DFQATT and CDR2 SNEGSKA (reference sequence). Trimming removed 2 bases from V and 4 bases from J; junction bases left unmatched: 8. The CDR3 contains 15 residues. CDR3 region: CSARNPSGGSETQYF. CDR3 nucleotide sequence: TGCAGTGCTAGAAATCCCAGCGGGGGGTCAGAGACCCAGTACTTC.

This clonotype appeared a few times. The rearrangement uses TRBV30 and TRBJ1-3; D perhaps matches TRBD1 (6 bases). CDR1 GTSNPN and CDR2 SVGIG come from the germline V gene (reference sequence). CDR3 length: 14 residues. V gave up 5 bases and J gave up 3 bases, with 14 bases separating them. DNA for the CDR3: TGTGCCTGGGGAACAGGGTCTGGTGGAAACACCATATATTTT. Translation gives CAWGTGSGGNTIYF.

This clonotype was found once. The CDR3, as DNA: TGTGCCACCGAACCAGCGGGAGGGTATGAGCAGTTCTTC. Translation: CATEPAGGYEQFF. The chain combines TRBV10-3 with TRBJ2-1, with 10 bases aligning to TRBD2. Per germline, CDR1 ENHRY and CDR2 SYGVKD. The CDR3 runs to 13 residues. The ends lost 10 bases at V and 8 bases at J; junction bases unmatched: 8.

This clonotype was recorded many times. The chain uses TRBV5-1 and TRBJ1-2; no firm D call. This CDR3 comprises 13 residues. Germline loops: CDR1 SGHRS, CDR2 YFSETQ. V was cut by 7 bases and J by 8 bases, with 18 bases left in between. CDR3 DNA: TGCGCCAGCCGATCGGATCCCGACCGGGGCTACACCTTC. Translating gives CASRSDPDRGYTF. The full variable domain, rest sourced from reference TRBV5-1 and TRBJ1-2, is KAGVTQTPRYLIKTRGQQVTLSCSPISGHRSVSWYQQTPGQGLQFLFEYFSETQRNKGNFPGRFSGRQFSNSRSEMNVSTLELGDSALYLCASRSDPDRGYTFGSGTRLTVV.

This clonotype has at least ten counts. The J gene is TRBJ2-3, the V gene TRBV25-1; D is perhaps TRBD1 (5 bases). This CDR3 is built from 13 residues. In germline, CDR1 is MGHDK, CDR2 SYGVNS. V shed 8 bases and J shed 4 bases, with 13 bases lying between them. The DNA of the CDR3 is TGTGCCAGCTCTGAGCAGGGTCCAGATACGCAGTATTTT. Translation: CASSEQGPDTQYF.

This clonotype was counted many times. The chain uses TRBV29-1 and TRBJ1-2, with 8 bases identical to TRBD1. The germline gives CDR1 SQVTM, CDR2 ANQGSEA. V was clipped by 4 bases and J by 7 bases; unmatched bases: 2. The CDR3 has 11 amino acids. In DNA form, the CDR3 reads TGCAGCGTTGGACAGGGGCTTGGCTACACCTTC. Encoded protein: CSVGQGLGYTF. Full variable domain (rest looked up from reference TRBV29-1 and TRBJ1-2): SAVISQKPSRDICQRGTSLTIQCQVDSQVTMMFWYRQQPGQSLTLIATANQGSEATYESGFVIDKFPISRPNLTFSTLTVSNMSPEDSSIYLCSVGQGLGYTFGSGTRLTVV.